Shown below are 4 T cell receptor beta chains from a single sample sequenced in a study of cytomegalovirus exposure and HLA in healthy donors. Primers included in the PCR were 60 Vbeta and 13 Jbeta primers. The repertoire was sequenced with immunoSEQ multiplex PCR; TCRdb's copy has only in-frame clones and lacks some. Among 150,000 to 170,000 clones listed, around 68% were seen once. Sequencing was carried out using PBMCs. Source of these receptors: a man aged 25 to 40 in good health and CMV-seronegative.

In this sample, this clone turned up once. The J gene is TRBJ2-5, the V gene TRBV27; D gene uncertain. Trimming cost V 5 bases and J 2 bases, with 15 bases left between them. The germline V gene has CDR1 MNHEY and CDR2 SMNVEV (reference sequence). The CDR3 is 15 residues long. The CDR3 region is CASSAFYSKQETQYF. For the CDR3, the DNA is TGTGCCAGCAGTGCGTTCTACTCGAAACAAGAGACCCAGTACTTC.

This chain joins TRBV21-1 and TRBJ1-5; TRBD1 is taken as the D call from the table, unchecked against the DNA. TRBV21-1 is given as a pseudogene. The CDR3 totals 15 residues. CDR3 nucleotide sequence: TGTGCCAGCAGCATACAGGGGGATAGCAATCAGCCCCAGCATTTT. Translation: CASSIQGDSNQPQHF.

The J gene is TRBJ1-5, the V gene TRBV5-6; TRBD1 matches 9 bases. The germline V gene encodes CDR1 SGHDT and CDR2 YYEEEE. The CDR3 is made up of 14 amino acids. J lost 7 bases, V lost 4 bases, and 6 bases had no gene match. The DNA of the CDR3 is TGTGCCAGCAGCCCCGGGACAGGGTTACAGCCCCAGCATTTT. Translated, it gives CASSPGTGLQPQHF.

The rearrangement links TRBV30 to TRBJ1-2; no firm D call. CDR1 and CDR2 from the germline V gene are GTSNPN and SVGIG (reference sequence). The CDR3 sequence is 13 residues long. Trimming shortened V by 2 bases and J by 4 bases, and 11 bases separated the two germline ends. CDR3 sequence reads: CAWSSTVTYGYTF. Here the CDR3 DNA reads TGTGCCTGGAGTTCTACAGTGACCTATGGCTACACCTTC.